The TCR beta chain under discussion was sequenced for a study of T cells expressing NK-cell markers. Findings of the study overall: Dominant NKG2C+ clonotype frequencies of 1.0-7.0% of CD8+ T cells were measured in more than 5 donors.

The CDR3 is made up of 16 amino acids. CDR1 and CDR2 from the germline V gene are LGHDT and YNNKEL (reference sequence). Concerning this clonotype: What it recognizes is unknown.

Using the 5' RACE reads, TCRdb records one entry per CDR3 protein without DNA. The sample data list about 390,000 distinct CDR3 sequences. The chain is built from TRBV3-1 and TRBJ2-1; TCRdb's D gene call, TRBD2, goes unchecked for lack of DNA. The source is a woman between 50 and 59 years old in good health. The sequenced sample consisted of blood T cells: a sorted CD56 or NKG2C T cell subset, CD4+ or CD8+ T cells, or bulk PBMC T cells (not recorded which). The CDR3 sequence is CASSQDIAGGFGEQFF.